These 20 T cell receptor beta chains came from one sample sequenced in a study of shared clonotypes between healthy human individuals. Clones were read by immunoSEQ multiplex PCR, and TCRdb kept only the in-frame ones, dropping some. The sample contains 1.4 million to 1.5 million clones, around 97% of which appear only once. Sequenced input: naive CD4+ T cells sorted from blood. Stated subset: CD45RA+ positively selected. All receptors derive from a man aged 25 to 40 in good health.

V is TRBV6-5 and J is TRBJ2-7; D not resolved. Germline CDR1 and CDR2: MNHEY and SVGAGI. The V and J ends lost 5 bases and 2 bases respectively, with 10 bases between them. This CDR3 spans 13 amino acids. The CDR3 reads CASSPGPTYEQYF. CDR3 coding DNA: TGTGCCAGCAGTCCCGGGCCGACCTACGAGCAGTACTTC.

The chain is built from TRBV5-8 and TRBJ1-5; TRBD1 is a possible D gene (6 bases). Germline assignment: CDR1 SGHTS and CDR2 YDEGEE. There are 15 residues in the CDR3. Trimming removed 4 bases from V and 0 bases from J, with 11 bases in between. Here the CDR3 reads CASSVGQYSNQPQHF. In DNA form, the CDR3 reads TGTGCCAGCAGCGTCGGACAGTATAGCAATCAGCCCCAGCATTTT.

The chain joins TRBV6-1 to TRBJ1-1, with a possible D match to TRBD1 (5 bases). The germline CDR1 and CDR2 sequences are MNHNS and SASEGT. The CDR3 is made up of 13 amino acids. V dropped 6 bases and J dropped 8 bases, with 16 bases sitting between them. CDR3 region: CASRVSRDLEAFF. The CDR3, as DNA: TGTGCCAGCAGGGTGTCCAGGGACCTCGAAGCTTTCTTT.

The CDR3 here is CAWRTRGYEQYF. As DNA, the CDR3 is TGTGCCTGGAGAACGAGGGGTTACGAGCAGTACTTC. The chain links TRBV30 to TRBJ2-7; D might be TRBD1 or TRBD2, each matching 5 bases. Germline V gives CDR1 GTSNPN, CDR2 SVGIG (reference sequence). Trimming removed 3 bases at V and 4 bases at J, with 10 bases between. CDR3 length: 12 amino acids.

CDR3 residues: CASSLAPRGRGGTEAFF. The CDR3 DNA is TGTGCCAGCAGCTTAGCGCCAAGGGGGCGAGGTGGCACTGAAGCTTTCTTT. This chain joins TRBV7-2 and TRBJ1-1, with TRBD1 identical over 7 bases. Germline values: CDR1 SGHTA, CDR2 FQGNSA. The CDR3 extends over 17 amino acids. With 0 bases clipped from V and 4 bases from J, the junction kept 11 bases outside the gene matches.

The J gene is TRBJ2-1, the V gene TRBV10-3, with 13 bases lining up with TRBD2. The ends lost 7 bases at V and 9 bases at J; junction bases unmatched: 6. Per the germline V gene, CDR1 is ENHRY and CDR2 is SYGVKD. The CDR3 is made up of 14 amino acids. Here the CDR3 DNA reads TGTGCCATCACTGGACTAGCGGGAGCTGGTGAGCAGTTCTTC. Translated, it gives CAITGLAGAGEQFF.

The chain combines TRBV7-9 with TRBJ1-2, with TRBD1 as a possible D gene (5 bases). The CDR3 has 13 residues. V gave up 6 bases and J gave up 4 bases, with 12 bases separating them. Germline CDR1 reads SEHNR; CDR2 reads FQNEAQ (reference sequence). The CDR3 DNA reads as TGTGCCAGCAGGGCGCCGGGACCCTATGGCTACACCTTC. It translates to CASRAPGPYGYTF.

The chain recombines TRBV10-3 with TRBJ2-3; D may match TRBD1 or TRBD2 (5 bases each). The V end lost 4 bases, the J end lost 0 bases, and 20 bases lay between the germline ends. The germline V gene has CDR1 ENHRY and CDR2 SYGVKD. CDR3 length equals 18 residues. The CDR3 spells CAISGGRLTGASTDTQYF. The CDR3 DNA is TGTGCCATCAGTGGGGGCAGACTAACCGGCGCTAGCACAGATACGCAGTATTTT.

The gene calls are TRBV5-1 and TRBJ2-7; D is perhaps TRBD1 or TRBD2 (5 bases each). CDR3 size: 15 residues. CDR1 is SGHRS, CDR2 YFSETQ, per germline. Trimming pared 4 bases from V and 2 bases from J, leaving 16 bases between. CDR3 loop: CASSISGTETYEQYF. The CDR3 coding sequence is TGCGCCAGCAGCATTTCCGGGACGGAGACCTACGAGCAGTACTTC.

The chain employs TRBV18 and TRBJ2-1; possibly TRBD2 for D (6 bases). V was pared by 3 bases and J by 9 bases, with 9 bases between. CDR1 and CDR2 (germline): KGHSH, LQKENI. This CDR3 comprises 12 residues. CDR3 in amino acids: CASSPLGGEQFF. The CDR3 DNA sequence: TGTGCCAGCTCACCTTTGGGAGGTGAGCAGTTCTTC.

This chain uses TRBV19 with TRBJ1-1, with D uncertain. Germline V gives CDR1 LNHDA, CDR2 SQIVND (reference sequence). The CDR3 consists of 13 residues. V was pared by 3 bases and J by 4 bases, with 9 bases between. In DNA form, the CDR3 reads TGTGCCAGTAGTATGACATTCTCCACTGAAGCTTTCTTT. Protein product: CASSMTFSTEAFF.

V and J are TRBV6-5 and TRBJ2-1, with TRBD1 identical over 7 bases. After removal of 0 bases from V and 2 bases from J, the junction contained 4 bases not matched to a gene. The CDR3 totals 16 residues. Germline lookup yields CDR1 MNHEY and CDR2 SVGAGI. The CDR3 sequence: CASSYSSGQTYNEQFF. CDR3 coding DNA: TGTGCCAGCAGTTACTCGTCGGGACAGACCTACAATGAGCAGTTCTTC.

This chain joins TRBV5-4 and TRBJ2-7; 9 nucleotides align to TRBD1. CDR1 SGHNT and CDR2 YYREEE come from the germline V gene (reference sequence). V was clipped by 4 bases and J by 3 bases; unmatched bases: 14. The CDR3 runs to 17 residues. CDR3 sequence: CASSPTKQGAKGYEQYF. CDR3 coding DNA: TGTGCCAGCAGCCCTACGAAACAGGGGGCGAAGGGCTACGAGCAGTACTTC.

V usage is TRBV28 and J usage is TRBJ2-1; possible D gene TRBD1, 6 bases. V was trimmed by 3 bases and J by 4 bases, leaving 10 bases between them. The CDR3 length is 14 residues. CDR1 and CDR2 (germline): MDHEN, SYDVKM. CDR3 bases: TGTGCCAGCAGTTTCGTCAGGGGATACAATGAGCAGTTCTTC. It is translated as CASSFVRGYNEQFF.

This sequence joins TRBV6-4 and TRBJ2-1, with 7 bases matching TRBD1. The ends lost 0 bases at V and 9 bases at J; junction bases unmatched: 5. The CDR3 loop spans 14 amino acids. Germline loops: CDR1 MRHNA, CDR2 SNTAGT. The CDR3 DNA is TGTGCCAGCAGTGACTCGATCTACAGGGGTGAGCAGTTCTTC. This gives the protein CASSDSIYRGEQFF.

The V call is TRBV10-3, the J call TRBJ2-5; 15 nucleotides line up with TRBD2. Germline V lookup: CDR1 ENHRY, CDR2 SYGVKD. This CDR3 spans 14 amino acids. Trimming at V came to 10 bases and at J to 4 bases, leaving 4 bases not matched to a gene. The CDR3 spells CATGTSGRLETQYF. For the CDR3, the DNA is TGTGCCACCGGGACTAGCGGGAGGTTAGAGACCCAGTACTTC.

The V and J genes are TRBV6-6 and TRBJ2-5, with 7 bases identical to TRBD2. This CDR3 has 16 amino acids. Germline trimming cut 4 bases from V and 2 bases from J; bases unmatched to any gene: 10. Germline CDR1 reads MNHNY; CDR2 reads SVGAGI (reference sequence). CDR3 coding DNA: TGTGCCAGCAGTTGCCGCCCCTCTAGCGGACAAGAGACCCAGTACTTC. It specifies CASSCRPSSGQETQYF.

The genes are TRBV6-5 and TRBJ2-3, with a weak D call TRBD2 (6 bases). The CDR3 totals 12 residues. Germline CDR1 and CDR2: MNHEY and SVGAGI. Trimming stripped 7 bases from V and 4 bases from J, with 9 bases between. The CDR3 here is CASNRLADTQYF. The CDR3 region has the DNA TGTGCCAGCAACAGACTAGCAGATACGCAGTATTTT.

The gene calls are TRBV18 and TRBJ2-7; D unresolved. Trimming took 2 bases from V and 6 from J, leaving 20 bases between them. Germline CDR1 and CDR2: KGHSH and LQKENI. The CDR3 has 16 amino acids. This CDR3 reads CASSPSLGSRLGEQYF. CDR3 coding DNA: TGTGCCAGCTCACCATCCCTCGGGTCAAGGTTAGGCGAGCAGTACTTC.

The chain employs TRBV14 and TRBJ2-7, with 9 bases matching TRBD1. The CDR3 runs to 15 residues. The germline gives CDR1 SGHDN, CDR2 FVKESK. The ends lost 5 bases at V and 3 bases at J; junction bases unmatched: 8. CDR3 sequence: CASSALETGGYEQYF. The CDR3 coding sequence is TGTGCCAGCAGCGCTCTGGAGACAGGGGGCTACGAGCAGTACTTC.